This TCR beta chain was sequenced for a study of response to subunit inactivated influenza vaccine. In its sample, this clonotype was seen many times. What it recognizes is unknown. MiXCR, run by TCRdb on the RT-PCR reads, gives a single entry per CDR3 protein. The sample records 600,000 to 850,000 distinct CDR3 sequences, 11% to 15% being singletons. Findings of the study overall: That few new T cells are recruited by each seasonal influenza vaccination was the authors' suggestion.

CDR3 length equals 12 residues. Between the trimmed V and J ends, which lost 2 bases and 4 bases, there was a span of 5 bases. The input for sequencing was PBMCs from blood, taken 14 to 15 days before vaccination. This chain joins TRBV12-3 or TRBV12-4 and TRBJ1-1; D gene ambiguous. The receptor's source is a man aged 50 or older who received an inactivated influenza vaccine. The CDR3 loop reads CASSLIPTEAFF. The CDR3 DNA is TGTGCCAGCAGTTTAATCCCCACTGAAGCTTTCTTT.